The 17 T cell receptor beta chains below were found in one sample sequenced in a study of cytomegalovirus exposure and HLA in healthy donors. TCRdb keeps only in-frame clones here, not all; method: immunoSEQ multiplex PCR. The sample has about 160,000 clones; around 96% are singletons. The sequencing sample was made of PBMCs. The receptors originated from a woman under 30 in good health and CMV-seronegative.

This clone was seen a single time. The rearrangement uses TRBV4-3 and TRBJ2-7, with D possibly matching TRBD2 (6 bases). V lost 0 bases and J lost 0, with 12 bases in between. This CDR3 comprises 16 residues. Germline CDR1 LGHNA, CDR2 YSLEER. The CDR3 DNA is TGCGCCAGCAGCCAAGATACCGGGGGAGACTCCTACGAGCAGTACTTC. The encoded protein is CASSQDTGGDSYEQYF.

The chain combines TRBV4-3 with TRBJ1-1; TRBD1 aligns across 11 bases. Trimming removed 5 bases from V and 2 bases from J; junction bases left unmatched: 13. This CDR3 has 18 residues. Germline V gene lookup returns CDR1 LGHNA and CDR2 YSLEER. CDR3 loop: CASSGRDRGLRGNTEAFF. CDR3 DNA sequence: TGCGCCAGCAGCGGCCGGGACAGGGGGTTAAGGGGAAACACTGAAGCTTTCTTT.

Of note for this clone: The same CDR3 can be traced to other DNA sequences in this sample. The chain carries TRBV5-4 and TRBJ2-3; the D gene is possibly TRBD2 (6 bases). CDR3 length: 15 amino acids. Trimming removed 0 bases from V and 0 bases from J, with 8 bases in between. The germline V gene encodes CDR1 SGHNT and CDR2 YYREEE (reference sequence). The CDR3: CASSLGGTSTDTQYF. DNA for the CDR3: TGTGCCAGCAGCTTGGGAGGGACTAGCACAGATACGCAGTATTTT. The full variable domain, in which reference TRBV5-4 and TRBJ2-3 provide the parts outside the CDR3, is ETGVTQSPTHLIKTRGQQVTLRCSSQSGHNTVSWYQQALGQGPQFIFQYYREEENGRGNFPPRFSGLQFPNYSSELNVNALELDDSALYLCASSLGGTSTDTQYFGPGTRLTVL.

V usage is TRBV5-6 and J usage is TRBJ2-1; TRBD1 matches at 11 bases. The V gene end was trimmed by 5 bases and the J gene end by 6 bases; junction bases not matched to a gene: 7. Germline-derived CDR1 and CDR2 are SGHDT and YYEEEE. CDR3 size: 15 residues. CDR3 loop: CASSKGTGGTNEQFF. For the CDR3, the DNA is TGTGCCAGCAGTAAAGGGACAGGGGGAACCAATGAGCAGTTCTTC. Based on the CDR3 plus reference TRBV5-6 and TRBJ2-1, the full variable domain is DAGVTQSPTHLIKTRGQQVTLRCSPKSGHDTVSWYQQALGQGPQFIFQYYEEEERQRGNFPDRFSGHQFPNYSSELNVNALLLGDSALYLCASSKGTGGTNEQFFGPGTRLTVL.

V is TRBV2 and J is TRBJ1-6; TRBD1 agrees at 7 bases. Germline V CDR1 and CDR2: SNHLY, FYNNEI. The V and J ends lost 1 base and 5 bases, in that order; junction bases with no gene match: 8. The CDR3 is 17 amino acids. CDR3 nucleotides: TGTGCCAGCAGTGAAGGGGCAGGGGGGACGAATAATTCACCCCTCCACTTT. Amino acids: CASSEGAGGTNNSPLHF.

The chain has TRBV20-1 and TRBJ2-5; D gene ambiguous. CDR1 is DFQATT and CDR2 is SNEGSKA in the germline V gene (reference sequence). Trimming removed 6 bases from V and 5 bases from J, with 7 bases in between. This CDR3 comprises 10 residues. Here the CDR3 reads CSASLETQYF. CDR3 bases: TGCAGTGCCAGTCTGGAGACCCAGTACTTC.

This clone occurred once. This chain joins TRBV11-2 and TRBJ1-1; possibly TRBD1 for D (5 bases). V dropped 2 bases and J dropped 0 bases, with 13 bases sitting between them. Germline CDR1 SGHAT, CDR2 FQNNGV. CDR3 length: 16 residues. The CDR3 DNA is TGTGCCAGCAGCTTACTCCGCGGGGCGCTGAACACTGAAGCTTTCTTT. Encoded protein: CASSLLRGALNTEAFF.

The rearrangement joins TRBV6-4 to TRBJ1-1; TRBD1 agrees at 7 bases. Germline lookup yields CDR1 MRHNA and CDR2 SNTAGT. The CDR3 is made up of 14 amino acids. The ends lost 7 bases at V and 6 bases at J; junction bases unmatched: 11. The CDR3 is CASKTDRATAEAFF. In nucleotides, the CDR3 is TGTGCCAGCAAAACTGACAGGGCAACCGCTGAAGCTTTCTTT.

J is TRBJ1-1 and V is TRBV11-2, with 10 bases fitting TRBD1. The CDR3 consists of 17 residues. The V and J ends lost 4 bases and 3 bases, in that order; junction bases with no gene match: 11. CDR1 SGHAT and CDR2 FQNNGV come from the germline V gene. CDR3 amino acids: CASSWTRDRGVHTEAFF. The DNA of the CDR3 is TGTGCCAGCAGCTGGACCCGGGACAGGGGAGTCCACACTGAAGCTTTCTTT.

This clone came up a few times. The CDR3 is CASSYLPTSPLHF. The CDR3 region has the DNA TGTGCCAGCAGTTACCTACCCACTTCACCCCTCCACTTT. The chain couples TRBV6-5 to TRBJ1-6, with D unclear. The ends were cut back, 2 bases at V and 9 bases at J, with 8 bases in the middle. The CDR3 extends over 13 amino acids. CDR1 and CDR2 (germline): MNHEY, SVGAGI.

V gene TRBV6-1 combines with J gene TRBJ1-2, with a tentative D call TRBD1 (5 bases). Germline loops: CDR1 MNHNS, CDR2 SASEGT. V shed 4 bases and J shed 4 bases, with 13 bases lying between them. This CDR3 has 14 residues. CDR3 DNA sequence: TGTGCCAGCAGTGTCCCGGGGGGGGGCTATGGCTACACCTTC. Translated, it gives CASSVPGGGYGYTF.

This sequence joins TRBV5-6 and TRBJ1-2, with 7 bases aligning to TRBD1. Germline trimming cut 7 bases from V and 2 bases from J; bases unmatched to any gene: 17. The length of the CDR3 is 17 residues. CDR1 is SGHDT, CDR2 YYEEEE, per germline. The CDR3 DNA reads TGTGCCAGCTCCGAAAACAGGGGAAGTTGGGTGAACTATGGCTACACCTTC. It is translated as CASSENRGSWVNYGYTF.

The CDR3: CASRGVSKNIQYF. The CDR3 bases are TGTGCCAGCAGGGGAGTTTCCAAAAACATTCAGTACTTC. The chain has TRBV27 and TRBJ2-4; perhaps TRBD2 as D (5 bases). The CDR3 spans 13 residues. The ends were cut back, 6 bases at V and 2 bases at J, with 8 bases in the middle. Germline V CDR1 and CDR2: MNHEY, SMNVEV (reference sequence).

The CDR3 DNA is TGTGCCAGCTCACGCATCTTTCCGGGACAGGGAAATATAGTGGATGGCTACACCTTC. It specifies CASSRIFPGQGNIVDGYTF. The rearrangement joins TRBV18 to TRBJ1-2, with 9 bases matching TRBD1. Trimming cost V 4 bases and J 6 bases; bases outside gene matches: 21. The germline V gene encodes CDR1 KGHSH and CDR2 LQKENI. The CDR3 is 19 amino acids. Variable domain in full (rest from reference TRBV18 and TRBJ1-2): NAGVMQNPRHLVRRRGQEARLRCSPMKGHSHVYWYRQLPEEGLKFMVYLQKENIIDESGMPKERFSAEFPKEGPSILRIQQVVRGDSAAYFCASSRIFPGQGNIVDGYTFGSGTRLTVV.

The gene calls are TRBV18 and TRBJ2-3; weak D call: TRBD1 (6 bases). The CDR3 is 15 residues long. Germline-derived CDR1 and CDR2 are KGHSH and LQKENI. The ends were cut back, 3 bases at V and 0 bases at J, with 10 bases in the middle. The CDR3 nucleotides are TGTGCCAGCTCACCCCAGGGGATAAGCACAGATACGCAGTATTTT. Protein product: CASSPQGISTDTQYF. Using reference TRBV18 and TRBJ2-3 for the parts outside the CDR3, the full variable domain is NAGVMQNPRHLVRRRGQEARLRCSPMKGHSHVYWYRQLPEEGLKFMVYLQKENIIDESGMPKERFSAEFPKEGPSILRIQQVVRGDSAAYFCASSPQGISTDTQYFGPGTRLTVL.

CDR3 nucleotide sequence: TGTGCCAGCAGCTACGGGACTAGCGGGAGGGCAGATACGCAGTATTTT. It codes for CASSYGTSGRADTQYF. The V call is TRBV5-6, the J call TRBJ2-3; 16 positions agree with TRBD2. Trimming cost V 3 bases and J 4 bases; bases outside gene matches: 2. The CDR3 consists of 16 residues. Germline-derived CDR1 and CDR2 are SGHDT and YYEEEE.

This chain connects TRBV10-3 to TRBJ1-1; 12 bases agree with TRBD1. CDR3 length equals 18 residues. CDR1 and CDR2 (germline): ENHRY, SYGVKD. V shed 6 bases, J shed 1 base, and the junction held 12 bases outside the gene matches. CDR3 region: CAISKEGQGASWNTEAFF. The CDR3 coding sequence is TGTGCCATCAGCAAGGAGGGACAGGGGGCTTCTTGGAACACTGAAGCTTTCTTT.